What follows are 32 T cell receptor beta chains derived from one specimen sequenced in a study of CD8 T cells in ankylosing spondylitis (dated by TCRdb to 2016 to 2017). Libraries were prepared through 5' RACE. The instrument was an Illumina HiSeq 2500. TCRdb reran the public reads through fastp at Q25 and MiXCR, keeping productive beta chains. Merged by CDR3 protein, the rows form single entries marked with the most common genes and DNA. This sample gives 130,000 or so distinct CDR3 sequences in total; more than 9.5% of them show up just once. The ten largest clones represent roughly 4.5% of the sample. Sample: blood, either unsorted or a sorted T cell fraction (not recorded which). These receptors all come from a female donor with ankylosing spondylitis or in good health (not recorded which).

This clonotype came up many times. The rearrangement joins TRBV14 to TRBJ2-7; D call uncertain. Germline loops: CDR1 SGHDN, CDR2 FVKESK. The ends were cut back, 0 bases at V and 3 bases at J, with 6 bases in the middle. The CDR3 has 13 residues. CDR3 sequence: CASSQETVYEQYF. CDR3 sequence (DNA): TGTGCCAGCAGCCAAGAAACGGTCTACGAGCAGTACTTC.

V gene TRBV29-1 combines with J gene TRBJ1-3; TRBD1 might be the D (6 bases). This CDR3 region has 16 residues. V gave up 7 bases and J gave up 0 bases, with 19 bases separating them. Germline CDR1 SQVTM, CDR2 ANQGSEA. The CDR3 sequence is CSAQVGDKYSGNTIYF. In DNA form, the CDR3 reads TGCAGCGCCCAAGTGGGGGACAAATACTCTGGAAACACCATATATTTT.

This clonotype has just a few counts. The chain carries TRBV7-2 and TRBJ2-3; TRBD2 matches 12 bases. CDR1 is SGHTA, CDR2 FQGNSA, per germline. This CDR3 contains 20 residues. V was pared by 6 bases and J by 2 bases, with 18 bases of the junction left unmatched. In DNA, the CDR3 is TGTGCCAGCAGTTCACAACTAGCGGGGGGCCTCCTGATCTCCACAGATACGCAGTATTTT. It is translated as CASSSQLAGGLLISTDTQYF.

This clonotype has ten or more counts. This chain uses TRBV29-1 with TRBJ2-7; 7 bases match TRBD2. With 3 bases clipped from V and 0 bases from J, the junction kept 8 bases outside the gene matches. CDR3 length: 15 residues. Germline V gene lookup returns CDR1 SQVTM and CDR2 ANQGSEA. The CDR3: CSVEWGTTSSYEQYF. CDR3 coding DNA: TGCAGCGTTGAGTGGGGGACTACAAGCTCCTACGAGCAGTACTTC.

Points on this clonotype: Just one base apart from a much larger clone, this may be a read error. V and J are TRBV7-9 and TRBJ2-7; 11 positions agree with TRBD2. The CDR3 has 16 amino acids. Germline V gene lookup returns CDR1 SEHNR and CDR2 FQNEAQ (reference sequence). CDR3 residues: CASNLTTSGRKGEQYF. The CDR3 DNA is TGTGCCAGCAACTTAACTACTAGCGGGAGAAAAGGAGAGCAGTACTTC. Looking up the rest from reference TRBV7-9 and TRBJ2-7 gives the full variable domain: DTGVSQNPRHKITKRGQNVTFRCDPISEHNRLYWYRQTLGQGPEFLTYFQNEAQLEKSRLLSDRFSAERPKGSFSTLEIQRTEQGDSAMYLCASNLTTSGRKGEQYFGPGTRLTVT.

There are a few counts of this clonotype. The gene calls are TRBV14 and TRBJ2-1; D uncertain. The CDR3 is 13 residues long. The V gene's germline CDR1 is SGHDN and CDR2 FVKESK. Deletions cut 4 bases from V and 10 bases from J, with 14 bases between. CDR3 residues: CASSPTRSAEQFF. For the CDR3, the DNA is TGTGCCAGCAGCCCTACAAGGTCCGCGGAGCAGTTCTTC.

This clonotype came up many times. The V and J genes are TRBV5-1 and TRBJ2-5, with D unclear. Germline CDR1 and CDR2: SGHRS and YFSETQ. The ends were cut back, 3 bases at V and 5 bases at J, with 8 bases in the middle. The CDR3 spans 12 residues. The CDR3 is CASSSPGETQYF. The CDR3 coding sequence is TGCGCCAGCAGCTCTCCAGGCGAGACCCAGTACTTC.

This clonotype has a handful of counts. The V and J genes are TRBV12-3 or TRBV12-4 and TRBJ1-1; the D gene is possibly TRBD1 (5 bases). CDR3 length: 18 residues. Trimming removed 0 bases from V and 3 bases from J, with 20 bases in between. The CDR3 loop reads CASSLAKVRGAWDTEAFF. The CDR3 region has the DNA TGTGCCAGCAGTTTAGCGAAAGTGAGAGGGGCTTGGGACACTGAAGCTTTCTTT.

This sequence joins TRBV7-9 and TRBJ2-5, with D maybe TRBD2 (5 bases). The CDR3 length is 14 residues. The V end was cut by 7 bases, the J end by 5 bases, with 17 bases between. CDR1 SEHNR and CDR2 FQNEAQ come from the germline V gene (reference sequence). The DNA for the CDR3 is TGTGCCAGCAACTCGATGAGGGCCGAGGAGACCCAGTACTTC. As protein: CASNSMRAEETQYF.

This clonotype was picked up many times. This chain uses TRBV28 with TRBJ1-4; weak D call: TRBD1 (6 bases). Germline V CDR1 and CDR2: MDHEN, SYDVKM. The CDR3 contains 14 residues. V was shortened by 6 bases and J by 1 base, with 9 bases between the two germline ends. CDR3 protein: CASSQGGTNEKLFF. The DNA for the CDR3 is TGTGCCAGCAGCCAAGGGGGAACTAATGAAAAACTGTTTTTT.

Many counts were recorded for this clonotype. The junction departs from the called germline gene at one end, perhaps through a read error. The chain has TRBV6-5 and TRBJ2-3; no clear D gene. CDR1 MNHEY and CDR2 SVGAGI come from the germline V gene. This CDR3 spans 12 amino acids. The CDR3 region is CASSQHVDKQYF. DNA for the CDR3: TGTGCCAGCAGTCAACATGTAGATAAGCAGTATTTT.

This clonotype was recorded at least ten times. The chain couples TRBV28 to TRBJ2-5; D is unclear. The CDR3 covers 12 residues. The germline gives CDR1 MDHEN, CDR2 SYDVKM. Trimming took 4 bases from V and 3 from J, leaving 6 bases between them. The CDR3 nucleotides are TGTGCCAGCAGTTCTGGAAAAGAGACCCAGTACTTC. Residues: CASSSGKETQYF.

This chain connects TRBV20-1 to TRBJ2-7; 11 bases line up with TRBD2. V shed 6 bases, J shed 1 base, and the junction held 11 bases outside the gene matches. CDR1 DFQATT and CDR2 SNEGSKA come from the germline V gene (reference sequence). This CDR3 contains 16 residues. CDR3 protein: CSAPTPSSGRSYEQYF. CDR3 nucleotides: TGCAGTGCGCCTACCCCATCTAGCGGGAGGTCCTACGAGCAGTACTTC.

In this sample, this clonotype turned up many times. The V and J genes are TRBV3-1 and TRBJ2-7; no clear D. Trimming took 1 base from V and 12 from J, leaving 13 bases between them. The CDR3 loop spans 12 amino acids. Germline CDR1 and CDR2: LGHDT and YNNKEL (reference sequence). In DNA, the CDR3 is TGTGCCAGCAGCCAAGGTACAGCGTCGGGGTACTTC. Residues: CASSQGTASGYF.

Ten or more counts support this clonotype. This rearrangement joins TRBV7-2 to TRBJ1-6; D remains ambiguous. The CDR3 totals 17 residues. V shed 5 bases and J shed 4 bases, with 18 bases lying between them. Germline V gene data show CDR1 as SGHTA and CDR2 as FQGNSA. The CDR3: CASSVDDGRSYNSPLHF. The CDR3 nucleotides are TGTGCCAGCAGCGTAGACGACGGCAGGTCTTATAATTCACCCCTCCACTTT.

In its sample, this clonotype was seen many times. This CDR3 reads CASSLLTTEAFF. Here the CDR3 DNA reads TGTGCCAGCAGCTTATTAACAACTGAAGCTTTCTTT. This chain joins TRBV7-2 and TRBJ1-1; D remains unclear. V was shortened by 2 bases and J by 5 bases, with 6 bases between the two germline ends. Germline lookup yields CDR1 SGHTA and CDR2 FQGNSA. The CDR3 totals 12 residues.

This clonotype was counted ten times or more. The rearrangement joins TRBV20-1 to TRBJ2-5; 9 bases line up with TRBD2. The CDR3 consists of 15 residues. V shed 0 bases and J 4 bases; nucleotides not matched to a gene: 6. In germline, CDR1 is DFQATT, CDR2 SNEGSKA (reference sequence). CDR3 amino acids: CSARDAGGRGETQYF. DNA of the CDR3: TGCAGTGCTAGAGATGCTGGCGGGAGGGGAGAGACCCAGTACTTC.

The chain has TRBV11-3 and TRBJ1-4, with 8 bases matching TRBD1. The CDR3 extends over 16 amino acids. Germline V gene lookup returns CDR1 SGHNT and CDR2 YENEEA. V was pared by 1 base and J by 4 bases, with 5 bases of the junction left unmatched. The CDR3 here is CASSLGGTGVNEKLFF. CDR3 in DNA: TGTGCCAGCAGCTTAGGGGGGACAGGCGTTAATGAAAAACTGTTTTTT.

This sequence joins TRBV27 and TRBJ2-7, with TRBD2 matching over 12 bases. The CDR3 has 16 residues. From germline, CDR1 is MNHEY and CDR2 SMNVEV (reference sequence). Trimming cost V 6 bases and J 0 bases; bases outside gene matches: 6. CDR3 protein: CASRHLTSGSSYEQYF. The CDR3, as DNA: TGTGCCAGCAGACACTTGACTAGCGGGAGCTCCTACGAGCAGTACTTC.

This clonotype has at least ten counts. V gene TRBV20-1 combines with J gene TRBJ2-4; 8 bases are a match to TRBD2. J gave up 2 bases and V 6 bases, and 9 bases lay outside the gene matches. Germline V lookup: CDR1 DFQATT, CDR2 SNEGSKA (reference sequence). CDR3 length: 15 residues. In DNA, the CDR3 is TGCAGTGCGCGGACTAGCAAGGGTCCCAAAAACATTCAGTACTTC. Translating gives CSARTSKGPKNIQYF.

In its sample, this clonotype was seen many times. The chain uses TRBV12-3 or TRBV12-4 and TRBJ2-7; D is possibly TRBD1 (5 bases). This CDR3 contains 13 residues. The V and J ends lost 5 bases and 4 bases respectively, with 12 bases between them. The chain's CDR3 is CASSIRQNYEQYF. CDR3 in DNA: TGTGCCAGCAGTATTAGACAGAATTACGAGCAGTACTTC.

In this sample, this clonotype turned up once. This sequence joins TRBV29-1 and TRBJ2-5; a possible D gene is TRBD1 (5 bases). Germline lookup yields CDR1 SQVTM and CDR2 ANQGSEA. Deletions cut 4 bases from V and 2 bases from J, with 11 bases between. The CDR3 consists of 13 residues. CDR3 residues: CSVVGQVQETQYF. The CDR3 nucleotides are TGCAGCGTTGTGGGGCAGGTTCAAGAGACCCAGTACTTC.

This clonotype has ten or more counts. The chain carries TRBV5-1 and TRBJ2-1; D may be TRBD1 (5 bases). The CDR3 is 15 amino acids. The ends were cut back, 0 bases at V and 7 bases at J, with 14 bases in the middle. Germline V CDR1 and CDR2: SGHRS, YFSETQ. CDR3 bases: TGCGCCAGCAGCTTGGGGCAGGGCAGCCTGAATGAGCAGTTCTTC. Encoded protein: CASSLGQGSLNEQFF.

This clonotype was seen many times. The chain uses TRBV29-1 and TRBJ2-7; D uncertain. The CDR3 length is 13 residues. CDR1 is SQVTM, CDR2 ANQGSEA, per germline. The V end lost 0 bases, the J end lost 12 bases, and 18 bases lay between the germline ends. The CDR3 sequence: CSVEDEERIDVYF. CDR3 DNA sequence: TGCAGCGTTGAAGACGAGGAACGGATAGACGTGTACTTC.

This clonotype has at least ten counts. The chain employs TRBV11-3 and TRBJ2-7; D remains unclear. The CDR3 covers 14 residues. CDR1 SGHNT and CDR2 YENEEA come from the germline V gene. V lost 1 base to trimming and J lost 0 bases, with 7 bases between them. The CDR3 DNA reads TGTGCCAGCAGCTTAGCGGATAGCTCCTACGAGCAGTACTTC. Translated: CASSLADSSYEQYF.

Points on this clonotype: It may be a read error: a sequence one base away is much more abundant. In nucleotides, the CDR3 is TGCGCCAGCAGCTTGATGGAGAATGAGCCGTTCTTC. Translation gives CASSLMENEPFF. J is TRBJ2-1 and V is TRBV5-1; no definite D call. The CDR3 covers 12 residues. Germline CDR1 is SGHRS and CDR2 is YFSETQ.

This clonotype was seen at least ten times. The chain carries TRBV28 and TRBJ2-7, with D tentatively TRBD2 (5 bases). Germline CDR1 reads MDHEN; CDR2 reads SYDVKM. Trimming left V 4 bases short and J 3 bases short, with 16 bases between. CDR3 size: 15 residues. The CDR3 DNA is TGTGCCAGCAGTTCGAGCGGAGCGCGCCGCTACGAGCAGTACTTC. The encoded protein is CASSSSGARRYEQYF.

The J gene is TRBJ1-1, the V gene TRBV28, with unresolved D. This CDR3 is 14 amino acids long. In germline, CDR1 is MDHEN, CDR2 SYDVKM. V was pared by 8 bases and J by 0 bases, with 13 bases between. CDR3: CASFTYPMNTEAFF. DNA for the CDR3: TGTGCCAGCTTTACATATCCAATGAACACTGAAGCTTTCTTT.

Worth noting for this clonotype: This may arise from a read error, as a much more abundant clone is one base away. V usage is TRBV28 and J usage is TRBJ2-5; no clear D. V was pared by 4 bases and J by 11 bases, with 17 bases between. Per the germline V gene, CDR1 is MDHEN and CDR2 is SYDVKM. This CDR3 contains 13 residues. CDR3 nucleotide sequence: TGTGCCAGCAGTTCAGGAAACCTCTACTGGCAGTACTTC. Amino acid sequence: CASSSGNLYWQYF. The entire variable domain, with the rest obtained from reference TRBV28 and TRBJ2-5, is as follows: DVKVTQSSRYLVKRTGEKVFLECVQDMDHENMFWYRQDPGLGLRLIYFSYDVKMKEKGDIPEGYSVSREKKERFSLILESASTNQTSMYLCASSSGNLYWQYFGPGTRLLVL.

This chain's CDR3 is CASSETGRAGTDTQYF. The CDR3 DNA reads as TGTGCCAGTTCCGAAACGGGACGGGCGGGGACAGATACGCAGTATTTT. The gene calls are TRBV5-6 and TRBJ2-3; tentative D call: TRBD2 (6 bases). CDR1 and CDR2 (germline): SGHDT, YYEEEE. The CDR3 sequence is 16 residues long. Trimming took off 8 bases at V and 3 bases at J, with 22 bases between the two ends.

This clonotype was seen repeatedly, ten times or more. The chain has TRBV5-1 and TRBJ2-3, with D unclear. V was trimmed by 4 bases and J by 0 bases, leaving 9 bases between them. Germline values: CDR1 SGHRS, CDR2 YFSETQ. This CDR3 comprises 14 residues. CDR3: CASSRERSTDTQYF. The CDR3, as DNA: TGCGCCAGCAGCCGAGAACGTAGCACAGATACGCAGTATTTT.

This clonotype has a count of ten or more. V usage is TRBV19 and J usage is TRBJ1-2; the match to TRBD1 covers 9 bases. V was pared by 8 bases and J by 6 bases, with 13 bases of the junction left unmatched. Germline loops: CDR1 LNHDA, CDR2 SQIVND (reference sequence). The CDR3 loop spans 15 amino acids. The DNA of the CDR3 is TGTGCCAGTCAGGGACAGGGACGTGATTTGGATGGCTACACCTTC. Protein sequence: CASQGQGRDLDGYTF.